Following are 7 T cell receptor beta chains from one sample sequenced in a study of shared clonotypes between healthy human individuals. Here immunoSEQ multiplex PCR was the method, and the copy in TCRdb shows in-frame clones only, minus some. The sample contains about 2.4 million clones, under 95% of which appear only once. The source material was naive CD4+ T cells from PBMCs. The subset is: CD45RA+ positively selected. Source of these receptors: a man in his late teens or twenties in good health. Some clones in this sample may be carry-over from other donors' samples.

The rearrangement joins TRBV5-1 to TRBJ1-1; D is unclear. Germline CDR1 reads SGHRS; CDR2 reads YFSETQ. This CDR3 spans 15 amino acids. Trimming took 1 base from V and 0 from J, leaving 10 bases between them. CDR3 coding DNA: TGCGCCAGCAGCTTGTATACGACTATGAACACTGAAGCTTTCTTT. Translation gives CASSLYTTMNTEAFF.

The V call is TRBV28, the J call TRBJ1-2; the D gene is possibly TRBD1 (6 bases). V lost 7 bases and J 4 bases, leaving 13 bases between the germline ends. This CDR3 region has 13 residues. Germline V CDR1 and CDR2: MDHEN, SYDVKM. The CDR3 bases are TGTGCCAGCATCTTTGGAGGGGGCTATGGCTACACCTTC. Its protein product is CASIFGGGYGYTF.

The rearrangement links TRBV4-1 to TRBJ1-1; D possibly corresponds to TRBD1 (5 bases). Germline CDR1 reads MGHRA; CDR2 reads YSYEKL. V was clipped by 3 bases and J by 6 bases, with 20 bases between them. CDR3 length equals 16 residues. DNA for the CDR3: TGCGCCAGCAGCCAGAGCCACCCCACTAGGGGCCCTGAAGCTTTCTTT. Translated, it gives CASSQSHPTRGPEAFF.

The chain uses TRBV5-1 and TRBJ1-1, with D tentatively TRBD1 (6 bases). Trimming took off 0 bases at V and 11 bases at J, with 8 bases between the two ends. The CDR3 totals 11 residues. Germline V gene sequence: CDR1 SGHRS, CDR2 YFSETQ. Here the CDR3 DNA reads TGCGCCAGCAGCTTGGAGGGGGGTGCTTTCTTT. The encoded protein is CASSLEGGAFF.

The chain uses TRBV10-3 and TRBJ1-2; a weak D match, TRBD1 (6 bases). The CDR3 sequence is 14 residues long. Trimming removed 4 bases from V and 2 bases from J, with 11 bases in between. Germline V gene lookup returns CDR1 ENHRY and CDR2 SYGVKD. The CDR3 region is CAISATGINYGYTF. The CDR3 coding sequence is TGTGCCATCAGTGCTACAGGGATCAACTATGGCTACACCTTC.

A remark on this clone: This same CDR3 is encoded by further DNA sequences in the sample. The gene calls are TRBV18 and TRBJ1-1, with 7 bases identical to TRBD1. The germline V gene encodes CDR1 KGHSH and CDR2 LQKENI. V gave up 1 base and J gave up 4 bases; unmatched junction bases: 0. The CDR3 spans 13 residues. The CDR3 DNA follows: TGTGCCAGCTCACCACAGGGGGCCACTGAAGCTTTCTTT. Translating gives CASSPQGATEAFF. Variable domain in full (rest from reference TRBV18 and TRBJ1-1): NAGVMQNPRHLVRRRGQEARLRCSPMKGHSHVYWYRQLPEEGLKFMVYLQKENIIDESGMPKERFSAEFPKEGPSILRIQQVVRGDSAAYFCASSPQGATEAFFGQGTRLTVV.

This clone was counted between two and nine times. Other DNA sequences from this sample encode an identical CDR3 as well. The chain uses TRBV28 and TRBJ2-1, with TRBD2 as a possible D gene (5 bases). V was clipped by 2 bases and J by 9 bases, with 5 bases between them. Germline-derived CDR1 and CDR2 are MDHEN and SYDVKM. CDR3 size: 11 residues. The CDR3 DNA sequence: TGTGCCAGCAGTTTAGGGAGTGAGCAGTTCTTC. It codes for CASSLGSEQFF.